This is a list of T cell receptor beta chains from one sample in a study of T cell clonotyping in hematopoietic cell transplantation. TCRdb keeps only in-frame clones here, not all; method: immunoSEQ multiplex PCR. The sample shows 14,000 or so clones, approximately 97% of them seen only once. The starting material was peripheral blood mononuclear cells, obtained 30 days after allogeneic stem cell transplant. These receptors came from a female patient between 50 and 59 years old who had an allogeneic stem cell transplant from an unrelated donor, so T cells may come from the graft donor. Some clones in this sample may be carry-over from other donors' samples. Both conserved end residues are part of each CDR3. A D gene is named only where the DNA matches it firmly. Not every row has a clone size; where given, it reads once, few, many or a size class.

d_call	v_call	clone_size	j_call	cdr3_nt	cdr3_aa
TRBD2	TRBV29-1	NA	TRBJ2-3	TGCAGCGTTGGTAGCGGGGGAATCACAGATACGCAGTATTTT	CSVGSGGITDTQYF
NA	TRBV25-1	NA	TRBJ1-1	TGTGCCAGCAGTCGGGCTGGGGTTAACACTGAAGCTTTCTTT	CASSRAGVNTEAFF
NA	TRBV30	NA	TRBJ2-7	TGTGCCTGGAGTGTAGTGGGGAGCGGGGAGCAGTACTTC	CAWSVVGSGEQYF
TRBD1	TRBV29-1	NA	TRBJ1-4	TGCAGCGCCAGCAGGGGGCAGAAACTGTTTTTT	CSASRGQKLFF
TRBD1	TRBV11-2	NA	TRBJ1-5	TGTGCCAGCAGCAAAGGACAGGCGCACAATCAGCCCCAGCATTTT	CASSKGQAHNQPQHF
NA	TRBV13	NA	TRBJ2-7	TGTGCCAGCAGCTTTACATCCAGGAACACCTACGAGCAGTACTTC	CASSFTSRNTYEQYF
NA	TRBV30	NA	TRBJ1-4	TGTGCCTGGAAAAATCGGGGGGCTGCAACTAATGAAAAACTGTTTTTT	CAWKNRGAATNEKLFF
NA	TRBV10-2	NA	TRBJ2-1	TGCGCCAGCGGGGACCAGTCGACCGAGCAGTTCTTC	CASGDQSTEQFF
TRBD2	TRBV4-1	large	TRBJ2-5	TGCGCCAGCAGCCAAGAGAGTCTAGCGGGGGAAGAGACCCAGTACTTC	CASSQESLAGEETQYF
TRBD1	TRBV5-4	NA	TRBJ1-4	TGTGCCACCGCGGACAGGCTGAATGAAAAACTGTTTTTT	CATADRLNEKLFF
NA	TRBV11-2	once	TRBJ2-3	TGTGCCAGCAGCTTTGACAGCTCAGATACGCAGTATTTT	CASSFDSSDTQYF
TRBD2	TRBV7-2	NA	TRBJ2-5	TGTGCCAGCAGCTTACTGTGGGGGGGGAAAGAGACCCAGTACTTC	CASSLLWGGKETQYF
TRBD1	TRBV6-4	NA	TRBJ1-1	TGTGCCAGCAGTCCCGGGACAGGGGAGGGGACTGAAGCTTTCTTT	CASSPGTGEGTEAFF
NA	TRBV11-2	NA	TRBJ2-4	TGTGCCAGCAGCCCAGATAGGAGGGGATCAGCCAAAAACATTCAGTACTTC	CASSPDRRGSAKNIQYF
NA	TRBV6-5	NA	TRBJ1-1	TGTGCCAGCAGTGCAGGGTCCCACACTGAAGCTTTCTTT	CASSAGSHTEAFF
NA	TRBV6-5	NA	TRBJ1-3	TGTGCCAGCAGAACACCAAGGAGAAACACCATATATTTT	CASRTPRRNTIYF
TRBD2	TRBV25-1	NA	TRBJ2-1	TGTGCCAGCAGTGAATATGGGCGGGGGGTCAACAATGAGCAGTTCTTC	CASSEYGRGVNNEQFF
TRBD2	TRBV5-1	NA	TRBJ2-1	TGCGCCAGCAGCTTGGACGGGGGGGCCTTAAGGGAGCAGTTCTTC	CASSLDGGALREQFF
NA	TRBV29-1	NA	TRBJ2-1	TGCAGCGTAGGAAGACAGACCGATGAGCAGTTCTTC	CSVGRQTDEQFF
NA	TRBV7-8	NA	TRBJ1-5	TGTGCCAGCAGCTCCCGACAGACGGCGTCCAATCAGCCCCAGCATTTT	CASSSRQTASNQPQHF
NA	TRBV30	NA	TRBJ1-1	TGTGCCTGGAGTGATGAGTTCTTGGACACTGAAGCTTTCTTT	CAWSDEFLDTEAFF
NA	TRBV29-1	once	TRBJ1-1	TGCAGCCTATTCGGGCCGAGAGGGGATAGCACTGAAGCTTTCTTT	CSLFGPRGDSTEAFF
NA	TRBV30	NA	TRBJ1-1	TGTGCCTGGAGTGTACTCCTGGGGCCGGAGAACACTGAAGCTTTCTTT	CAWSVLLGPENTEAFF